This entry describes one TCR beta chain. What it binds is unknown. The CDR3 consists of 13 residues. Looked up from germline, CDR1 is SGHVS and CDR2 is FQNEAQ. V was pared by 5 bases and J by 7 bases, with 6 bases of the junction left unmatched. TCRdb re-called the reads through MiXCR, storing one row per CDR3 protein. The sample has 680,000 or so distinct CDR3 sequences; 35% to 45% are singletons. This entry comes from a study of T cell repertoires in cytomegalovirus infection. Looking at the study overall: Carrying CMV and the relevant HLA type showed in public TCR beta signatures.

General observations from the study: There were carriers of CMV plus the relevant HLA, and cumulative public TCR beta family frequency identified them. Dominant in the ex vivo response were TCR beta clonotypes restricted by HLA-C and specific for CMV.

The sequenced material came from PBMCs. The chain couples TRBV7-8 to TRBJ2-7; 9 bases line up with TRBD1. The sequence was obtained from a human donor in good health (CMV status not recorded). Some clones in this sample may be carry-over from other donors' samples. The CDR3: CASSKGQGGEQYF. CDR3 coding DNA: TGTGCCAGCAGCAAGGGACAGGGCGGGGAGCAGTACTTC.